This T cell receptor (beta chain) was recovered during a study of T cell responses to AZD1222 COVID-19 vaccine. Study-level points and caveats: Only a handful of people who got AZD1222 tested seropositive at baseline. Targeting of unmutated variant regions was reportedly seen in nearly half of spike-specific TCRs. The donor cohort was predominantly white British with a female majority, and clonal diversity may have been underestimated.

TCRdb's copy holds only in-frame clones and misses some; the assay was immunoSEQ multiplex PCR. This sample has around 100,000 clones, with about 90% found just once. Remarks on this clone: Its antigen remains unidentified.

The sequenced sample was peripheral blood, obtained 28 days after the second AZD1222 dose. The TCR was taken from an adult who received the AZD1222 COVID-19 vaccine.

The CDR3 here is CATGPGAKGYEQYF. The CDR3 DNA reads TGTGCCACCGGACCAGGGGCTAAGGGCTACGAGCAGTACTTC. The rearrangement uses TRBV24-1 and TRBJ2-7; perhaps TRBD1 as D (6 bases). The V and J ends lost 9 bases and 3 bases respectively, with 17 bases between them. CDR1 is KGHDR and CDR2 is SFDVKD in the germline V gene. The CDR3 is 14 residues long.